A single sample is the source of the 6 T cell receptor beta chains below, sequenced in a study of control samples from healthy donors and cancer patients. Libraries were prepared by immunoSEQ multiplex PCR; TCRdb keeps only in-frame clonotypes and omits some of them. The sample lists more than 100,000 clones; about 91% were seen once. Sequenced sample: blood. These receptors came from a man aged 35 to 55 in good health.

This sequence joins TRBV5-6 and TRBJ1-2; D is possibly TRBD1 (6 bases). Trimming cost V 1 base and J 4 bases, with 14 bases left between them. CDR1 SGHDT and CDR2 YYEEEE come from the germline V gene. The length of the CDR3 is 15 residues. Written as DNA, the CDR3 is TGTGCCAGCAGCTTGAGGCAGGGGATATTCTATGGCTACACCTTC. It yields the protein CASSLRQGIFYGYTF.

This clone was detected only once. This sequence joins TRBV2 and TRBJ1-2, with D maybe TRBD1 (5 bases). This CDR3 is 14 amino acids long. Deletions cut 6 bases from V and 4 bases from J, with 15 bases between. CDR1 is SNHLY, CDR2 FYNNEI, per germline. CDR3 residues: CASRGLRDPYGYTF. The CDR3 coding sequence is TGTGCCAGCAGGGGGTTGAGGGACCCCTATGGCTACACCTTC.

Concerning this clone: A read error may produce the germline difference seen at one junction end. The rearrangement uses TRBV2 and TRBJ2-4, with D tentatively TRBD2 (5 bases). The CDR3 covers 14 residues. The germline V gene has CDR1 SNHLY and CDR2 FYNNEI. The CDR3 is CASREGRAKNIQYF. Here the CDR3 DNA reads TGTGCCAGCAGGGAAGGGAGAGCCAAAAACATTCAGTACTTC.

This sequence joins TRBV7-6 and TRBJ1-3; D remains unclear. The CDR3 runs to 10 residues. Per the germline V gene, CDR1 is SGHVS and CDR2 is FNYEAQ. V was pared by 6 bases and J by 7 bases, with 4 bases between. The CDR3 DNA reads as TGTGCCAGCAGAAGTAACACCATATATTTT. Protein sequence: CASRSNTIYF. The full variable domain, with the rest looked up from reference TRBV7-6 and TRBJ1-3, is GAGVSQSPRYKVTKRGQDVALRCDPISGHVSLYWYRQALGQGPEFLTYFNYEAQQDKSGLPNDRFSAERPEGSISTLTIQRTEQRDSAMYRCASRSNTIYFGEGSWLTVV.

The chain employs TRBV4-1 and TRBJ1-6; 11 bases align to TRBD1. This CDR3 has 15 residues. With 4 bases clipped from V and 10 bases from J, the junction kept 6 bases outside the gene matches. CDR1 and CDR2 from the germline V gene are MGHRA and YSYEKL. The CDR3 DNA is TGCGCCAGCAGCCCCCGGGGACAGGGGGACTCACCCCTCCACTTT. It specifies CASSPRGQGDSPLHF.

The V call is TRBV11-2, the J call TRBJ2-3; possibly TRBD2 for D (6 bases). CDR3 length: 14 residues. Germline V gene sequence: CDR1 SGHAT, CDR2 FQNNGV. Between the trimmed V and J ends, which lost 2 bases and 1 base, there was a span of 7 bases. The CDR3 spells CASSLRLGTDTQYF. The CDR3 DNA reads TGTGCCAGCAGCTTACGACTAGGCACAGATACGCAGTATTTT.